This T cell receptor beta chain was captured by sequencing in a study of OX40 agonist ivuxolimab in advanced cancers. Across the whole study: Patients assigned to dose escalation were diagnosed with hepatocellular carcinoma, melanoma, renal cell or head and neck cancer.

Clones were sequenced by immunoSEQ multiplex PCR, and TCRdb holds only the in-frame ones, with some missing. Here the sample spans tens of thousands of clones, around 84% being singletons. CDR3 size: 15 residues. Germline CDR1 SNHLY, CDR2 FYNNEI. Trimming took 5 bases from V and 0 from J, leaving 11 bases between them. This clonotype was sampled from an adult with an advanced solid tumor such as melanoma, head and neck, liver or kidney cancer. V and J are TRBV2 and TRBJ2-1, with D uncertain. The sequenced sample was CD4+ or CD8+ T cells sorted from blood, obtained in a trial of the OX40 agonist ivuxolimab. The CDR3 is CASSLDGVSYNEQFF. CDR3 sequence (DNA): TGTGCCAGCAGTCTGGACGGCGTCTCCTACAATGAGCAGTTCTTC. Using reference TRBV2 and TRBJ2-1 for the parts outside the CDR3, the full variable domain is EPEVTQTPSHQVTQMGQEVILRCVPISNHLYFYWYRQILGQKVEFLVSFYNNEISEKSEIFDDQFSVERPDGSNFTLKIRSTKLEDSAMYFCASSLDGVSYNEQFFGPGTRLTVL.